Listed below are T cell receptor beta chains from one sample, sequenced in a study of cytomegalovirus exposure and HLA in healthy donors. The data were produced by immunoSEQ multiplex PCR, yet TCRdb's version contains in-frame clones alone and is incomplete. The sample has about 200,000 clones; 88% are singletons. Material: PBMCs. The source of these receptors is a woman between 18 and 30 years old in good health and CMV-seronegative. Both conserved end residues are part of each CDR3. D genes are given only for firm matches. Clone size is not always given. Where it is, it says once, few, many or a class for expanded clones.

-	-	TRBJ2-1	TRBV2	TGTGCCAGCAGCGCACCCGAGGCGAAAACCAATGAGCAGTTCTTC	CASSAPEAKTNEQFF
-	-	TRBJ2-7	TRBV27	TGTGCCAGCAGTACTCTCCAGGGAATACAGTACTTC	CASSTLQGIQYF
-	-	TRBJ1-1	TRBV11-2	TGTGCCAGCAGCTTAGCGTTGAACACTGAAGCTTTCTTT	CASSLALNTEAFF
-	-	TRBJ2-7	TRBV28	TGTGCCAGCAGTTTAGGGGGGGCAATCGACGAGCAGTACTTC	CASSLGGAIDEQYF
-	-	TRBJ2-7	TRBV19	TGTGCCAGTAGTATCTCTGTCGGCGGCCACTACGAGCAGTACTTC	CASSISVGGHYEQYF
-	-	TRBJ2-1	TRBV4-3	TGCGCCAGCAGCCAAGCGGAGGCCAGAGACGACTACAATGAGCAGTTCTTC	CASSQAEARDDYNEQFF
-	TRBD1	TRBJ2-2	TRBV27	TGTGCCAGCAGTTTAGGGACAGGTAACACCGGGGAGCTGTTTTTT	CASSLGTGNTGELFF
-	-	TRBJ1-2	TRBV9	TGTGCCAGCAGCGTAGAGTTTCTCTCCGCAACGGACCTACTAGGGCAGGGGAACTATGGCTACACCTTC	CASSVEFLSATDLLGQGNYGYTF
-	TRBD2	TRBJ2-7	TRBV7-2	TGTGCCAGCAGCCAGACCGGGACTAGCGGTTACGAGCAGTACTTC	CASSQTGTSGYEQYF
-	TRBD2	TRBJ2-7	TRBV6-5	TGTGCCAGCAGGAAGCGGGAGCAAACCTACGAGCAGTACTTC	CASRKREQTYEQYF
-	TRBD1	TRBJ2-7	TRBV30	TGTGCCTGCTCCGGACAACAGGGGGCCTACGAGCAGTACTTC	CACSGQQGAYEQYF
once	-	TRBJ2-2	TRBV7-2	TGTGCCAGCAGTCATAGCGCGAGGTCCGATGGGGAGCTGTTTTTT	CASSHSARSDGELFF
-	-	TRBJ1-1	TRBV9	TGTGCCAGCAGCGCAGGGCTTAACACTGAAGCTTTCTTT	CASSAGLNTEAFF
-	-	TRBJ2-3	TRBV15	TGTGCCACCAGCGGTAGTCTTAAGGATACGCAGTATTTT	CATSGSLKDTQYF
-	TRBD1	TRBJ2-7	TRBV27	TGTGCCAGCAGGCTGACAGGGTCTGCCTACGAGCAGTACTTC	CASRLTGSAYEQYF
-	TRBD1	TRBJ1-3	TRBV7-6	TGTGCCAGCAGCCCACAGGGGGACACCATATATTTT	CASSPQGDTIYF
-	TRBD2	TRBJ2-1	TRBV5-4	TGTGCCAGCAAAAGAGCGGGAGGGCCCCGGAATGAGCAGTTCTTC	CASKRAGGPRNEQFF
-	TRBD1	TRBJ2-6	TRBV4-3	TGCGCCAGCAGTGGACAGGCCACTTCTGGGGCCAACGTCCTGACTTTC	CASSGQATSGANVLTF
-	-	TRBJ2-7	TRBV6-6	TGTGCCAGCAGTGCCCGACATCTCTACGAGCAGTACTTC	CASSARHLYEQYF
-	TRBD1	TRBJ1-1	TRBV28	TGTGCCACGACGGAGGGGGCGATGAACACTGAAGCTTTCTTT	CATTEGAMNTEAFF
-	-	TRBJ2-7	TRBV20-1	TGCATGGTTGTCGACGGGGAGCAGTACTTC	CMVVDGEQYF
-	TRBD2	TRBJ2-2	TRBV11-2	TGTGCCATTAATAGGGGGCTAGCGGGAGTTGGCGGGGAGCTGTTTTTT	CAINRGLAGVGGELFF
-	TRBD2	TRBJ2-7	TRBV6-5	TGTGCCAGCAGTTCACCGACTAGCGGGCTGTACGAGCAGTACTTC	CASSSPTSGLYEQYF
-	TRBD2	TRBJ2-7	TRBV18	TGTGCCAGCTCACCCTTCGGGACTAGCGGGAGTCCCGAGCAGTACTTC	CASSPFGTSGSPEQYF
-	-	TRBJ1-4	TRBV9	TGTGCCAGCAGCTACCGGACAGCCGGGGAAAAACTGTTTTTT	CASSYRTAGEKLFF
-	TRBD1	TRBJ1-1	TRBV29-1	TGCAGCGGCGCGGGACAGGGCCCTGAAGCTTTCTTT	CSGAGQGPEAFF
-	-	TRBJ2-5	TRBV11-2	TGTGCCAGCAGCTTAGTGGCAGCAGGGACCCAGTACTTC	CASSLVAAGTQYF
-	-	TRBJ2-6	TRBV7-2	TGTGCCAGCAGCTCAAGACTTGCCTGGCGTGGTACTCCCTACGTCCTGACTTTC	CASSSRLAWRGTPYVLTF
few	-	TRBJ1-5	TRBV15	TGTGCCACCAGCAGAGTCGGGGGAATTCAGCCCCAGCATTTT	CATSRVGGIQPQHF
-	TRBD2	TRBJ2-3	TRBV7-9	TGTGCCAGCAGCTGGCGGGAGGGCCTCGGGGATACGCAGTATTTT	CASSWREGLGDTQYF
once	TRBD2	TRBJ2-3	TRBV6-1	TGTGCCAGCAGTGCCGGACTAGTCACAGATACGCAGTATTTT	CASSAGLVTDTQYF
-	TRBD2	TRBJ2-1	TRBV19	TGTGCCAGTACCCGGGAGGGCCGACTGAACAATGAGCAGTTCTTC	CASTREGRLNNEQFF
-	TRBD1	TRBJ2-1	TRBV28	TGTGCCAGCAGCGAAACGGGGACAGGGCATGATGAGCAGTTCTTC	CASSETGTGHDEQFF
-	-	TRBJ1-1	TRBV6-5	TGTGCCAGCAGTTACGCAAAAGGAAGGGGAAGAACTGAAGCTTTCTTT	CASSYAKGRGRTEAFF
-	TRBD2	TRBJ2-3	TRBV27	TGTGCCAGTTTATCTAGCGGGAGCCCCACAGATACGCAGTATTTT	CASLSSGSPTDTQYF
-	TRBD2	TRBJ2-1	TRBV30	TGTGCTTATCATAGCGGGGGCTACAATGAGCAGTTCTTC	CAYHSGGYNEQFF
-	-	TRBJ1-2	TRBV5-1	TGCGCCAGCGGTCCGCAGGGATCCCACTATGGCTACACCTTC	CASGPQGSHYGYTF
once	TRBD1	TRBJ1-3	TRBV6-5	TGTGCCAGCAGTTTAGACAGGGGCTTGGGAAACACCATATATTTT	CASSLDRGLGNTIYF
-	-	TRBJ2-7	TRBV27	TGTGCCAGCAGTAGCGAATTTAGCTCCTACGAGCAGTACTTC	CASSSEFSSYEQYF
-	TRBD2	TRBJ2-5	TRBV6-1	TGTGCCAGCAGTGAATTTCTAGCGGGATCCGACCCAAACCAAGAGACCCAGTACTTC	CASSEFLAGSDPNQETQYF